This TCR beta chain is from a study of blood T cell repertoires in COVID-19. Across the whole study: COVID-19 samples from acute and convalescent phases originated in the United States, Italy and Spain. The cDNA or gDNA used as material had been derived from T cells, B-cell-depleted T cells, or PBMCs.

CDR3 length: 16 amino acids. The V end was cut by 4 bases, the J end by 1 base, with 12 bases between. Germline loops: CDR1 SGHRS, CDR2 YFSETQ. Repertoires were generated with immunoSEQ multiplex PCR, while TCRdb's copy carries only in-frame clones and drops some. Altogether about 42,000 clones are present, about 75% being singletons, with the ten largest covering under 9%. Sample: peripheral blood. The receptor was derived from a man between 70 and 80 years old with active or convalescent COVID-19. The V gene is TRBV5-1, the J gene TRBJ2-6, with D perhaps TRBD1 (5 bases). DNA of the CDR3: TGCGCCAGCAGCAGAACTTCAGGGTCTGGGGCCAACGTCCTGACTTTC. Translated, it gives CASSRTSGSGANVLTF.